One sample yielded the 9 T cell receptor beta chains listed below, sequenced in a study of T cells after posttransplantation cyclophosphamide (dated by TCRdb to 2016 to 2017). What this sample's treatment or condition label stands for: high-dose cyclophosphamide on days +3 and +4 as single-agent GVHD prophylaxis. Patients in the PTCy group got busulfan and fludarabine conditioning, a marrow graft from a related or unrelated donor, and cyclophosphamide on days +3 and +4. Preparation of the library involved the immunoSEQ multiplex PCR assay. TCRdb holds this immuneACCESS table with in-frame rearrangements only. Some clones are missing; in checked studies, unresolved V genes explain under half, and the rest has no known cause. This sample comprises around 2,900 clones, less than 70% of them detected only once. The ten largest clones add up to roughly 15% of the sample. This specimen consisted of PBMCs, obtained 30 days after allogeneic stem cell transplant with posttransplant cyclophosphamide. The receptors were sampled from a male patient over 55 who received an allogeneic stem cell transplant from a related donor and was CMV-positive. After a transplant, some T cells may be of graft donor origin.

This chain links TRBV9 with TRBJ1-1; 10 bases match TRBD1. Germline trimming cut 4 bases from V and 8 bases from J; bases unmatched to any gene: 5. The CDR3 contains 13 residues. Germline V gene lookup returns CDR1 SGDLS and CDR2 YYNGEE. CDR3 in amino acids: CASSSGTGVEAFF. The CDR3 DNA follows: TGTGCCAGCAGCTCCGGGACAGGGGTCGAAGCTTTCTTT.

This clone has more than one count but fewer than ten. The chain joins TRBV7-2 to TRBJ2-1, with D possibly TRBD2 on 5 matching bases. The germline V gene encodes CDR1 SGHTA and CDR2 FQGNSA. Trimming pared 7 bases from V and 12 bases from J, leaving 19 bases between. The CDR3 has 13 residues. CDR3 DNA: TGTGCCAGCACTCCGGGCAGCGGTCGGGGGCAGTTCTTC. Its translation is CASTPGSGRGQFF.

This clone was seen only once. The chain joins TRBV27 to TRBJ1-4; a weak D match, TRBD1 (5 bases). CDR3 size: 13 residues. Deletions cut 4 bases from V and 8 bases from J, with 11 bases between. Germline lookup yields CDR1 MNHEY and CDR2 SMNVEV (reference sequence). In DNA form, the CDR3 reads TGTGCCAGCAGTTCCCAGGGCGCCGAAAAACTGTTTTTT. Translating it yields CASSSQGAEKLFF.

This chain joins TRBV30 and TRBJ1-2; no clear D gene. The CDR3 contains 12 residues. Germline-derived CDR1 and CDR2 are GTSNPN and SVGIG (reference sequence). V lost 5 bases and J lost 2, with 9 bases in between. DNA of the CDR3: TGTGCCTGGGACAACAAGAACTATGGCTACACCTTC. This gives the protein CAWDNKNYGYTF.

The chain couples TRBV9 to TRBJ1-2; 9 bases are a match to TRBD1. The CDR3 runs 16 residues. Germline loops: CDR1 SGDLS, CDR2 YYNGEE. The V segment lost 0 bases and the J segment 9 bases; nucleotides outside the gene matches: 12. As DNA, the CDR3 is TGTGCCAGCAGCGTAGTAGCCGCGGGACAGGGAAGTAGCTACACCTTC. Residues: CASSVVAAGQGSSYTF.

In nucleotides, the CDR3 is TGCGCCAGCAGCCCAAACCCTGGGGCCACCTACGAGCAGTACTTC. Amino acid sequence: CASSPNPGATYEQYF. This chain connects TRBV5-1 to TRBJ2-7; TRBD1 might be the D (5 bases). CDR1 is SGHRS and CDR2 is YFSETQ in the germline V gene. This CDR3 is 15 amino acids long. Trimming took 4 bases from V and 2 from J, leaving 16 bases between them.

The chain uses TRBV18 and TRBJ2-5; D is perhaps TRBD1 (6 bases). The CDR3 has 14 residues. Trimming cost V 2 bases and J 4 bases, with 11 bases left between them. Per the germline V gene, CDR1 is KGHSH and CDR2 is LQKENI. The CDR3 DNA reads as TGTGCCAGCTCACCAGGATTCAGGGGAGAGACCCAGTACTTC. The encoded protein is CASSPGFRGETQYF.

The gene calls are TRBV2 and TRBJ2-7; TRBD1 matches at 9 bases. The length of the CDR3 is 14 residues. The junction had 6 bases not matched to a gene; V was cut back by 8 bases and J by 1 base. Per the germline V gene, CDR1 is SNHLY and CDR2 is FYNNEI. CDR3 amino acids: CASGSGQGSYEQYF. The CDR3 coding sequence is TGTGCCAGCGGCTCGGGACAGGGATCCTACGAGCAGTACTTC.

The chain uses TRBV7-9 and TRBJ2-7; 8 positions agree with TRBD2. Germline lookup yields CDR1 SEHNR and CDR2 FQNEAQ (reference sequence). The V gene end was trimmed by 5 bases and the J gene end by 2 bases; junction bases not matched to a gene: 8. The CDR3 length is 15 residues. The CDR3 DNA follows: TGTGCCAGCAGCCCCCCCGGGGGGGAGGCCTACGAGCAGTACTTC. Its translation: CASSPPGGEAYEQYF.